The clone carrying this TCR beta chain was counted at least ten times. Its antigen remains unknown. This entry belongs to a study of T cell repertoires in cytomegalovirus infection. Turning to the study itself: In the study, CMV epitopes included recently identified HLA-C-restricted and well-studied HLA-B-restricted ones.

The germline CDR1 and CDR2 sequences are SGHVS and FNYEAQ. CDR3 length: 16 amino acids. V lost 0 bases, J lost 1 base, and 10 bases lay in between. One entry per CDR3 protein, called by TCRdb with MiXCR from the reads. Of about 160,000 distinct CDR3 sequences in the sample, approximately 21% are singletons; the top ten hold about 25%. This material consisted of CD8+ T cells from cultured PBMCs, taken from culture after CMV antigen stimulation. V and J are TRBV7-6 and TRBJ2-1; a weak D match, TRBD1 (5 bases). The sequence came from a human donor in good health (CMV status not recorded). Some clones in this sample may be carry-over from other donors' samples. CDR3 protein: CASSLAGESSYNEQFF. The CDR3 region has the DNA TGTGCCAGCAGCTTAGCAGGGGAAAGTTCCTACAATGAGCAGTTCTTC.